The 21 T cell receptor beta chains presented below share a single source sample, sequenced in a study of vaccination effects on CD4 cells after COVID-19. Which antigens these TCRs recognize remains unknown. Having been cultured for about 10 days, the cells underwent CD4+ T cell isolation. Clones were sequenced by immunoSEQ multiplex PCR, and TCRdb holds only the in-frame ones, with some missing. The table records more than 45,000 clones, 76% of them present only once. Material: CD4+ T cells from PBMCs cultured without peptide, obtained before COVID-19 vaccination. These TCRs come from a human donor who had a prior SARS-CoV-2 infection.

The chain recombines TRBV5-4 with TRBJ2-4; D unresolved. Germline values: CDR1 SGHNT, CDR2 YYREEE (reference sequence). Trimming took 0 bases from V and 5 from J, leaving 0 bases between them. This CDR3 region has 11 residues. The CDR3 DNA follows: TGTGCCAGCAGCTTGGAAAACATTCAGTACTTC. It codes for CASSLENIQYF.

CDR3 nucleotide sequence: TGTGCCAGCAGCCTACCACAGGGGGCCCACTCTGGAAACACCATATATTTT. This sequence encodes CASSLPQGAHSGNTIYF. The J gene is TRBJ1-3, the V gene TRBV5-6; TRBD1 matches 9 bases. Germline CDR1 and CDR2: SGHDT and YYEEEE. The V and J ends lost 4 bases and 0 bases, in that order; junction bases with no gene match: 8. The CDR3 totals 17 residues.

The V call is TRBV7-6, the J call TRBJ2-5; 15 bases map to TRBD2. This CDR3 has 17 residues. With 5 bases clipped from V and 1 base from J, the junction kept 5 bases outside the gene matches. The germline CDR1 and CDR2 sequences are SGHVS and FNYEAQ. CDR3 residues: CASSPSGLAGGQETQYF. CDR3 sequence (DNA): TGTGCCAGCAGCCCCTCGGGACTAGCGGGAGGCCAAGAGACCCAGTACTTC.

V and J are TRBV5-1 and TRBJ2-2; a weak D match, TRBD1 (5 bases). There are 13 residues in the CDR3. Germline assignment: CDR1 SGHRS and CDR2 YFSETQ. The V end was cut by 0 bases, the J end by 5 bases, with 5 bases between. In DNA, the CDR3 is TGCGCCAGCAGCTTGGCAGGGACCGGGGAGCTGTTTTTT. This codes for CASSLAGTGELFF.

This chain uses TRBV9 with TRBJ2-3; 11 positions agree with TRBD2. J gave up 4 bases and V 4 bases, and 8 bases lay outside the gene matches. The CDR3 totals 16 residues. CDR1 is SGDLS, CDR2 YYNGEE, per germline. The CDR3 here is CASSPDSGRAPDTQYF. For the CDR3, the DNA is TGTGCCAGCAGCCCAGATAGCGGGAGGGCCCCAGATACGCAGTATTTT.

This clone was counted a few times. The rearrangement uses TRBV5-1 and TRBJ1-2; D is possibly TRBD1 (5 bases). V was pared by 0 bases and J by 10 bases, with 16 bases between. Germline values: CDR1 SGHRS, CDR2 YFSETQ. The CDR3 spans 14 residues. The CDR3 DNA reads TGCGCCAGCAGCTTGGAGACGTCGGGGCAGACCTACACCTTC. This encodes CASSLETSGQTYTF.

V and J are TRBV2 and TRBJ2-1; no reliable D call. The CDR3 totals 14 residues. The germline V gene encodes CDR1 SNHLY and CDR2 FYNNEI. V lost 8 bases to trimming and J lost 0 bases, with 11 bases between them. The DNA of the CDR3 is TGTGCCAGCGTGGCCTTATCCTCCTACAATGAGCAGTTCTTC. Protein: CASVALSSYNEQFF.

V and J are TRBV11-3 and TRBJ2-1; 12 bases map to TRBD2. V lost 3 bases and J lost 7; bases outside the gene matches: 4. The CDR3 spans 15 residues. Germline-derived CDR1 and CDR2 are SGHNT and YENEEA. CDR3: CASSLALAGGNEQFF. DNA of the CDR3: TGTGCCAGCAGCTTGGCTCTAGCGGGAGGGAATGAGCAGTTCTTC.

The V gene is TRBV21-1, the J gene TRBJ2-7; the DNA was not used to check the table's D call, TRBD1. TRBV21-1 counts as a pseudogene. This CDR3 has 15 residues. This chain's CDR3 is CASSKGAGYSYEQYF. As DNA, the CDR3 is TGTGCCAGCAGCAAAGGTGCAGGGTACTCCTACGAGCAGTACTTC.

This chain links TRBV2 with TRBJ2-2; D not certain. V was cut by 5 bases and J by 6 bases, with 10 bases left in between. Germline V CDR1 and CDR2: SNHLY, FYNNEI. The CDR3 contains 13 residues. CDR3 bases: TGTGCCAGCAGTAACCTTCTTCCCGGGGAGCTGTTTTTT. Protein product: CASSNLLPGELFF.

J is TRBJ1-1 and V is TRBV2; 9 bases fit TRBD1. Germline lookup yields CDR1 SNHLY and CDR2 FYNNEI. Trimming removed 1 base from V and 0 bases from J; junction bases left unmatched: 3. This CDR3 contains 16 residues. CDR3: CASSEGTGVLNTEAFF. In DNA, the CDR3 is TGTGCCAGCAGTGAAGGGACAGGGGTTTTGAACACTGAAGCTTTCTTT.

The rearrangement links TRBV11-3 to TRBJ2-2; no firm D call. The CDR3 totals 17 residues. Per germline, CDR1 SGHNT and CDR2 YENEEA. V dropped 0 bases and J dropped 0 bases, with 11 bases sitting between them. As DNA, the CDR3 is TGTGCCAGCAGCTTAGAGCCAGTGATGTCGAACACCGGGGAGCTGTTTTTT. As protein: CASSLEPVMSNTGELFF.

V is TRBV6-5 and J is TRBJ1-2, with D uncertain. This CDR3 contains 16 residues. Germline V gene sequence: CDR1 MNHEY, CDR2 SVGAGI. V was clipped by 0 bases and J by 8 bases, with 19 bases between them. CDR3 bases: TGTGCCAGCAGTTACTCCCCGTCCAAATCCATCCGCGGCTACACCTTC. It translates to CASSYSPSKSIRGYTF.

The chain uses TRBV9 and TRBJ2-7; 7 nucleotides line up with TRBD1. The germline gives CDR1 SGDLS, CDR2 YYNGEE. CDR3 length equals 14 residues. With V trimmed by 0 bases and J by 6 bases, 6 bases remained unmatched. The CDR3 here is CASSVDGQVGEQYF. CDR3 nucleotides: TGTGCCAGCAGCGTAGACGGACAGGTTGGCGAGCAGTACTTC. Full variable domain (remainder filled in from reference TRBV9 and TRBJ2-7): DSGVTQTPKHLITATGQRVTLRCSPRSGDLSVYWYQQSLDQGLQFLIQYYNGEERAKGNILERFSAQQFPDLHSELNLSSLELGDSALYFCASSVDGQVGEQYFGPGTRLTVT.

The chain links TRBV5-1 to TRBJ2-7; D call uncertain. V lost 1 base, J lost 1 base, and 12 bases lay in between. The CDR3 extends over 15 amino acids. Germline-derived CDR1 and CDR2 are SGHRS and YFSETQ. CDR3 bases: TGCGCCAGCAGCTTGTTTGAATCCCGATCCTACGAGCAGTACTTC. It yields the protein CASSLFESRSYEQYF.

V and J are TRBV6-6 and TRBJ1-5; D unresolved. This CDR3 comprises 16 residues. Germline CDR1 reads MNHNY; CDR2 reads SVGAGI (reference sequence). The ends were cut back, 0 bases at V and 3 bases at J, with 12 bases in the middle. CDR3 residues: CASSYSSVRYNQPQHF. The CDR3 DNA reads TGTGCCAGCAGTTACTCGAGTGTCAGGTACAATCAGCCCCAGCATTTT.

V is TRBV11-2 and J is TRBJ2-4; TRBD1 might be the D (5 bases). Trimming cost V 2 bases and J 9 bases, with 11 bases left between them. Germline lookup yields CDR1 SGHAT and CDR2 FQNNGV. The CDR3 extends over 13 amino acids. The CDR3 sequence: CASSLSDISIQYF. In DNA form, the CDR3 reads TGTGCCAGCAGCTTATCGGACATTAGCATTCAGTACTTC.

The chain combines TRBV11-3 with TRBJ2-7, with D possibly TRBD1 on 5 matching bases. In germline, CDR1 is SGHNT, CDR2 YENEEA. Trimming shortened V by 4 bases and J by 7 bases, and 20 bases separated the two germline ends. This CDR3 is built from 15 residues. The CDR3: CASSSRPQGPGEQYF. The DNA of the CDR3 is TGTGCCAGCAGCTCACGCCCCCAGGGTCCAGGGGAGCAGTACTTC.

The V and J genes are TRBV21-1 and TRBJ2-7; the listed D gene, TRBD1, was not tested against the DNA. TRBV21-1 is a pseudogene segment. This CDR3 region has 14 residues. CDR3 amino acids: CASSKDDRGYEQYF. The CDR3, as DNA: TGTGCCAGCAGCAAAGACGACAGGGGCTACGAGCAGTACTTC.

The V gene is TRBV11-2, the J gene TRBJ2-1, with 12 nucleotides matching TRBD2. The CDR3 is made up of 18 amino acids. Trimming at V came to 0 bases and at J to 6 bases, leaving 9 bases not matched to a gene. Germline V gene lookup returns CDR1 SGHAT and CDR2 FQNNGV. CDR3 loop: CASSLDHQLAGGGNEQFF. DNA for the CDR3: TGTGCCAGCAGCTTAGATCACCAACTAGCGGGAGGTGGCAATGAGCAGTTCTTC.

V and J are TRBV7-2 and TRBJ2-3; 8 bases line up with TRBD1. This CDR3 has 14 residues. Germline CDR1 reads SGHTA; CDR2 reads FQGNSA. Trimming cost V 7 bases and J 6 bases; bases outside gene matches: 9. The chain's CDR3 is CASNLDRDRDTQYF. The CDR3 nucleotides are TGTGCCAGCAATTTGGACAGGGACAGGGATACGCAGTATTTT.